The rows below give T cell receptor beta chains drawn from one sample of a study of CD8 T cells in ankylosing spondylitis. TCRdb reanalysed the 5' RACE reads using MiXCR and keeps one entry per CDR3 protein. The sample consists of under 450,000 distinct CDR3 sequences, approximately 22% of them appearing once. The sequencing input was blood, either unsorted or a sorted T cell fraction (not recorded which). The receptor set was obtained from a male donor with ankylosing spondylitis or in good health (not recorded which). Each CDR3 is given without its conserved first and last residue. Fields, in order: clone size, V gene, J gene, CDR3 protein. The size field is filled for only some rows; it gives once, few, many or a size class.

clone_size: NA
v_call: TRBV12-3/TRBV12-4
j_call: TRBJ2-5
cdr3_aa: ASSPILAGIGETQY

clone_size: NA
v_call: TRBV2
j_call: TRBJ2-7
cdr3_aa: ASRTRESYEQY

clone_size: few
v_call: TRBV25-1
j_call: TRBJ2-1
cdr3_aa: ASSEWGTNNEQF

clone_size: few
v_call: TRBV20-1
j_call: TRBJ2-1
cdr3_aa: SARGGTDDGNEQF

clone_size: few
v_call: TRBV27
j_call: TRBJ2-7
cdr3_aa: ASSSLISYEQY

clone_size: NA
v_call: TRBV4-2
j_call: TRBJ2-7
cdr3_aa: ASSQGGGGFEQY

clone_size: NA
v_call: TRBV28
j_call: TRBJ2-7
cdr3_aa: ASTELRRGANYEQY

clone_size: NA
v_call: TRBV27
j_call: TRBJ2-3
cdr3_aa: ASSLGGILTDTQY

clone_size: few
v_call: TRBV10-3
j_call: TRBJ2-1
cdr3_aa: AISTGRTGLNEQF

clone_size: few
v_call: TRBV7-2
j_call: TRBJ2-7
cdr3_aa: ASSLWKTRAGGYEQY

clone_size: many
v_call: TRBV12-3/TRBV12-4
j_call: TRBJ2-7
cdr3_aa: ASSSPGATYEQY

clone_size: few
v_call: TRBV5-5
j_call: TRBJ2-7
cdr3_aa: ASSFSGWTYEQY

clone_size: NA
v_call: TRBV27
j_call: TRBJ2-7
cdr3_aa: ASSLTDTGSWEQY

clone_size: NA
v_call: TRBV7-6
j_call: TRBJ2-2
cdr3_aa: ASSLWSGGTGELF

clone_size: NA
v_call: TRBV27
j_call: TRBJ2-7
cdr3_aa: ASSTLMVPYEQY

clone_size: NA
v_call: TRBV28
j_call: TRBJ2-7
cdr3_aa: ASSSIGVVGYEQY

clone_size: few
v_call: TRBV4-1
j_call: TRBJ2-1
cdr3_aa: ASSQGFIGQGPFYEQF

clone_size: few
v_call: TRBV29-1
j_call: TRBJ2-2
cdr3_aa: SVEVGGTELF

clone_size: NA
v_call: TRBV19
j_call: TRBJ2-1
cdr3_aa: ASQDRQYSYNEQF

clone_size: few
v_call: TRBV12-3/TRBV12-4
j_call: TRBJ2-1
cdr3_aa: ASSPGTSGTYNEQF

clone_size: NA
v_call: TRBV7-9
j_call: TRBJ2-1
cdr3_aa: ASSSPGTINEQF

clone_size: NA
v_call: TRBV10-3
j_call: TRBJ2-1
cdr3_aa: AVEAGGTYNEQF

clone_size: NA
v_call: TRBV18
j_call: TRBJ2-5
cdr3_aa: ASSPLDREETQY

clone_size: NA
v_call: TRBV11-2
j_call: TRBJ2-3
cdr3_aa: ASSSVLFADTQY

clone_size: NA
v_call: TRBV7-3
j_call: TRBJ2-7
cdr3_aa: ASSFIGGEQY

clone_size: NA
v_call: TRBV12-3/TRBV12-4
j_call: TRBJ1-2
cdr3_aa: ASTSWRGFGYT

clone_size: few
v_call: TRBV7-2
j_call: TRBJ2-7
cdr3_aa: ASSLVPGTYEQY

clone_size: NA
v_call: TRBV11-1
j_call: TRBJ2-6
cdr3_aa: ASSLSGALSSGANVLT

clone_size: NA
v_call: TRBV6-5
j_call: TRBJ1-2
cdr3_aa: ASSSSGSNYGYT

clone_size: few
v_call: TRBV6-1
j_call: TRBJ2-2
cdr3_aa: ASSLPRGTGELF

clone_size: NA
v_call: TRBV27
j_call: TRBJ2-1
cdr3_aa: ASSLSGDNEQF

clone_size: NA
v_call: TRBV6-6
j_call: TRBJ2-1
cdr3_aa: ASSPLVEQF

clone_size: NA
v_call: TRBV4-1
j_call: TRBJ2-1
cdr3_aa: PSSQVATANEQF

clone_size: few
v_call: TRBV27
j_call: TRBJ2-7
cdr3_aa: ASSLTWGMTYEQY

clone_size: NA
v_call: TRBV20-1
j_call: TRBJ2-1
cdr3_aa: SASNSGTGSREQF